This TCR beta chain was identified during a study of blood T cells in healthy people across ages (dated by TCRdb to 2014 to 2015). General notes on the study: Template switching captured roughly one uniquely barcoded TCR beta cDNA molecule per two T cells in model experiments. The study measured age-related changes in TCR beta repertoire diversity using deep sequencing normalized with unique cDNA molecular identifiers. The donors were split into four age groups: young (average about 15 years), middle-aged (about 40), aged (about 56) and long-lived (roughly 86). Donors of different ages were randomly distributed across sequencing lanes to avoid experimental bias. The study analyzed two additional independent replicas of 1 million unique cDNA reads from the same blood draw for two donors, one aged 18 to 30 and one aged 80 or older.

Comments on this clonotype: Its binding antigen is unknown. No base-level quality is on record; no much larger clone is a single base apart.

Library construction relied on 5' RACE. The run used an Illumina HiSeq 2500. A second roughly 6 to 12 cycle PCR used a sample-barcoded 5' primer and a J-beta primer mix. A template-switch 5' adaptor carrying 12 random nucleotides introduced a unique molecular identifier onto each TCR beta cDNA molecule. At least 2.5 million CDR3-containing paired-end reads were obtained from each sample. First-strand cDNA was synthesized from all RNA with the Mint cDNA synthesis kit, primed by a TRBC-specific oligonucleotide. Following uracil-DNA glycosylase treatment, all cDNA underwent a first 18-cycle PCR with the universal primers M1SS and BC2_uni_R. As for the authors' bioinformatics: Normalization of each sample was performed by random selection of 1 million high-quality reads, each carrying a distinct molecular identifier. Reads sharing molecular identifiers were discarded rather than binned into consensus sequences. MiTCR, with a Q25 quality threshold and the strictest error-elimination algorithm, was used for CDR3 identification, clonotype clustering and error correction. A nonparametric unseen species model with Euler transformation was used to estimate lower-bound total TCR beta diversity. Starting from the raw public reads, TCRdb applied fastp trimming at Q25, assembled clones with MiXCR and retained in-frame beta chains. Rows matching on CDR3 protein sequence are summarized as one entry with the most common DNA and genes. In this record, the V and J calls reflect TCRdb's handling and not the investigators' own analysis. The sample records 1.5 million to 2 million distinct CDR3 sequences, 28% of which are singletons. The leading ten clones occupy around 7.7% of the sample.

General findings and caveats noted by the study authors: Compared with the aged group, the long-lived group had more naive CD4+ T cells, fewer expanded clones and increased TCR diversity, a pattern suggesting age selection. Conclusive comparison of naive and antigen-experienced compartments was prevented by the profiling of bulk unsorted PBMCs. Estimates of total diversity based on one million sequenced T cells were considered lower bounds and underestimates. Because donor CMV infection status was unknown, age-related changes in expanded clonotypes were potentially confounded. Observed TCR beta diversity per million T cells fell roughly linearly with age, and a significant reduction was already apparent by age roughly 40. Observed TCR beta diversity correlated strongly with the percentage of naive T cells measured by flow cytometry.

The donors were a few dozen Caucasian individuals from Russia, aged 6 to 90 years, who were systemically healthy. Each donor gave ten milliliters of peripheral blood, drawn into EDTA-treated Vacutainer tubes. PBMCs were isolated by Ficoll-Paque density-gradient centrifugation, with at least 7 million obtained per sample. Trizol reagent was used to extract total RNA from PBMCs, with at least 6 micrograms per sample. For every donor, an aliquot of PBMCs went through flow cytometry to measure the percentages of naive CD45RAhigh/CD27high T cells. Sequencing used blood. The sequence came from a woman between 25 and 40 years old in good health.

The nucleotide sequence is given as TGTGCCAGCAGTTCCGCCTCCTTTTCCGCGGGAGTCGGAGTCGGTGAGCAGTACTTC. Its coded protein is CASSSASFSAGVGVGEQYF. This sequence uses TRBV2 and TRBJ2-5, and 7 junction bases match TRBD2. V ends up 5 bases short and J 11 bases short, with an unmatched junction base count of 29. The CDR3 spans 19 residues, from the cysteine through the phenylalanine. The only DNA kept is the CDR3, 57 bases in frame from the first base. CDR1 and CDR2, per the germline V gene, are SNHLY and FYNNEI.